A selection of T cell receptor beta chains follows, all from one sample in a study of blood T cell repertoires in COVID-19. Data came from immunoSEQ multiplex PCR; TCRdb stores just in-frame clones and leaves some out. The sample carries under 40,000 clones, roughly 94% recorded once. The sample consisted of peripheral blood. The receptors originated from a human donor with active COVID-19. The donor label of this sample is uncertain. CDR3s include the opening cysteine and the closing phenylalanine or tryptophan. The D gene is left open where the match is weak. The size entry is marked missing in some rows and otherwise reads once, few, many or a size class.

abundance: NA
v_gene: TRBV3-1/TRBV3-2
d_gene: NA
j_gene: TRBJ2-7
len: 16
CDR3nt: TGTGCCAGCAGCCAAGACCAGCCTAGTCTCTCCTACGAGCAGTACTTC
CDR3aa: CASSQDQPSLSYEQYF

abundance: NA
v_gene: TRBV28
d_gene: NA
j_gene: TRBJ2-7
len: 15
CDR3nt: TGTGCCAGCAGTTTGGGTCCAGGGGCGCTTATCAAGCAGTACTTC
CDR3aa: CASSLGPGALIKQYF

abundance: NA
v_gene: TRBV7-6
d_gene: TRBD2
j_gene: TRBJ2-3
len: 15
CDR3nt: TGTGCCAGCAGCTTAGACGCGGGGGTTTCAGATACGCAGTATTTT
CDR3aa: CASSLDAGVSDTQYF

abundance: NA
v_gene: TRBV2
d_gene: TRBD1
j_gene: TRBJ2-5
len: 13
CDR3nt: TGTGCCAGCAGTGCCGGGACAGGACAGACCCAGTACTTC
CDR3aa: CASSAGTGQTQYF

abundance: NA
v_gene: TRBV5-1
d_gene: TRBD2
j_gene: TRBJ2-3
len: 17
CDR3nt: TGCGCCAGCAGCGCCGGGACTAGCGGGGGGATGTCAGATACGCAGTATTTT
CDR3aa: CASSAGTSGGMSDTQYF

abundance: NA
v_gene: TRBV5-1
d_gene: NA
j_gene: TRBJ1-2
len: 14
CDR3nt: TGCGCCAGCAGCTCTACAGGGACCCAGTCTGGCTACACCTTC
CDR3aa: CASSSTGTQSGYTF

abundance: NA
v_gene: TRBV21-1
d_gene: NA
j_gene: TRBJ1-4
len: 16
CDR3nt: TGTGCCAGCAGCAAAAGTTGGTCAGGGCGCAATGAAAAACTGTTTTTT
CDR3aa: CASSKSWSGRNEKLFF

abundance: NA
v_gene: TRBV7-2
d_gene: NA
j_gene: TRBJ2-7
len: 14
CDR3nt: TGTGCCAGCAGCTTAGACCCAGGTCCCTACGAGCAGTACTTC
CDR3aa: CASSLDPGPYEQYF

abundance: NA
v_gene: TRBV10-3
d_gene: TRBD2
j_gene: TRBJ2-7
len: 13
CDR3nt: TGTGCCGTCGGACTAGCGGGAGGTTACGAGCAGTACTTC
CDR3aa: CAVGLAGGYEQYF

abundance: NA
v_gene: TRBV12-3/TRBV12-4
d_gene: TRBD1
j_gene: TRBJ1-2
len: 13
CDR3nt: TGTGCCAGCAGACCAGGGGGCAGCTATGGCTACACCTTC
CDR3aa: CASRPGGSYGYTF

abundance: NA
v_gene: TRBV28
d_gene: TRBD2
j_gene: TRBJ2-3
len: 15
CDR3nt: TGTGCCAGCAGGCCTAGCGGGGGGTCAGGAAATACGCAGTATTTT
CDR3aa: CASRPSGGSGNTQYF

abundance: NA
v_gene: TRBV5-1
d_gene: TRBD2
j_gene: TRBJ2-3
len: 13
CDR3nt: TGCGCCAGCACTAGCGGGGGCACAGATACGCAGTATTTT
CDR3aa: CASTSGGTDTQYF

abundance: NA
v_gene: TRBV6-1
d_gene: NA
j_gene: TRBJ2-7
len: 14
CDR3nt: TGTGCCAGCAGTGAATTTGGCAGGGGGGACGAGCAGTACTTC
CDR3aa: CASSEFGRGDEQYF

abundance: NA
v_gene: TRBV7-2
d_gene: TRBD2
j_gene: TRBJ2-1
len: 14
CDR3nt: TGTGCCAGCAGCTTAGGTGGTGGCGGGAGTGAGCAGTTCTTC
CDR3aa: CASSLGGGGSEQFF

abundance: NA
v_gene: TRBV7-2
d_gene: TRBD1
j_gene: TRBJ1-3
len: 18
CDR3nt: TGTGCCAGCAGCTTAGGGCTGCGGTGGACAGGCTCTGGAAACACCATATATTTT
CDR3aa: CASSLGLRWTGSGNTIYF

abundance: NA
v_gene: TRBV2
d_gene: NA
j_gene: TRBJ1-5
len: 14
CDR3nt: TGTGCCAGCAGCGGGGAGTATAGCAATCAGCCCCAGCATTTT
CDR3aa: CASSGEYSNQPQHF

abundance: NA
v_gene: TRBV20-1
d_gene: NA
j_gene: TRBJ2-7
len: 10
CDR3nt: TGCAGTGCGCCCAGGGAAGAGCAGTACTTC
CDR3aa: CSAPREEQYF

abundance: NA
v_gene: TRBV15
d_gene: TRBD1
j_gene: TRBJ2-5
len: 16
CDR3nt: TGTGCCACCAGCAGAAGGCTAGACAGGGCCGGAGAGACCCAGTACTTC
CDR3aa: CATSRRLDRAGETQYF

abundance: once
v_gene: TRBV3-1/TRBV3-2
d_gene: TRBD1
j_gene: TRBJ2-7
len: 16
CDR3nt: TGTGCCAGCAGCCAAGGGACAGGGGGCATTGTGAGGAGGAGGTACTTC
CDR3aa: CASSQGTGGIVRRRYF

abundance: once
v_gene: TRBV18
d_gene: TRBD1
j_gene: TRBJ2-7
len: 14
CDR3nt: TGTGCCAGCTCACCTACAGGGGGCTCCTACGAGCAGTACTTC
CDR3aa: CASSPTGGSYEQYF

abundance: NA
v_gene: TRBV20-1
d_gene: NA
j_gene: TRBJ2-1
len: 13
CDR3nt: TGCAGTGCTAGTAGGAGTAACTACAATGAGCAGTTCTTC
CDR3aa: CSASRSNYNEQFF

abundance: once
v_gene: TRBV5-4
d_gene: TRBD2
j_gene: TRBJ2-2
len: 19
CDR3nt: TGTGCCAGCAGCCCAGAGAATGAGCGGGGGCGTTCGAACACCGGGGAGCTGTTTTTT
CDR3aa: CASSPENERGRSNTGELFF

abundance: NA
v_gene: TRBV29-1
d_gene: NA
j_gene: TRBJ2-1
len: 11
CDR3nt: TGCAGCGTTGTGACTAACAATGAGCAGTTCTTC
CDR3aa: CSVVTNNEQFF

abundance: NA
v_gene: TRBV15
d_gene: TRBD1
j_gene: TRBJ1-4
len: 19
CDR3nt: TGTGCCACCAGCAGAGGTAGATCGGGACAGGGGCGATATAATGAAAAACTGTTTTTT
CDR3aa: CATSRGRSGQGRYNEKLFF

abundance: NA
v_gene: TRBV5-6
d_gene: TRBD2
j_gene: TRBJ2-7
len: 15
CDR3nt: TGTGCCAGCAGCTTGGCGGGCAGGGAGGGCTACGAGCAGTACTTC
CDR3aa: CASSLAGREGYEQYF

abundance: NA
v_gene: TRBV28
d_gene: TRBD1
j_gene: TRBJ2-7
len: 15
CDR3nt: TGTGCCAGCAGTTTGTCCGGACAGGGCTCCTACGAGCAGTACTTC
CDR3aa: CASSLSGQGSYEQYF

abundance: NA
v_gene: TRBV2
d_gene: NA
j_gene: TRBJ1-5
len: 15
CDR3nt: TGTGCCAGCAGTGATTCTCTTAATAGCAATCAGCCCCAGCATTTT
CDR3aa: CASSDSLNSNQPQHF

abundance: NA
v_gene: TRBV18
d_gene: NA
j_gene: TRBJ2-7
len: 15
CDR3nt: TGTGCCAGCTCACCGGGCGGGACGCACGGGGACGAGCAGTACTTC
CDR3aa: CASSPGGTHGDEQYF

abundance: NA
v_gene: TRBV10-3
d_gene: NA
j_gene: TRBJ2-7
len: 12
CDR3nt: TGTGCCATCAGTGACAGCTCCTACGAGCAGTACTTC
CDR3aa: CAISDSSYEQYF